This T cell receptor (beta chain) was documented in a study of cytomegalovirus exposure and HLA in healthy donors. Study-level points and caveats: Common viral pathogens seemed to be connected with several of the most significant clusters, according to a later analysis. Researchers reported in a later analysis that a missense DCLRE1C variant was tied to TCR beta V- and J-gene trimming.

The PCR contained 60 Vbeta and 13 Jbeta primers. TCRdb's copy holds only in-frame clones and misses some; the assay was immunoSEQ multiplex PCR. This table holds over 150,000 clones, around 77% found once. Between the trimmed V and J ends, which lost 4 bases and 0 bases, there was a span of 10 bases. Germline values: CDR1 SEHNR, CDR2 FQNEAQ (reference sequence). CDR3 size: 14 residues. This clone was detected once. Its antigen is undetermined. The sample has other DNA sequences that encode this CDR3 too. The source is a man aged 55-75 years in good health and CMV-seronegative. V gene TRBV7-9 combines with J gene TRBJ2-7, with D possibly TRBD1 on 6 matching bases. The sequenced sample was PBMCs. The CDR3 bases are TGTGCCAGCAGCTCAGACAGGAGCTCCTACGAGCAGTACTTC. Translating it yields CASSSDRSSYEQYF.